This T cell receptor beta chain was sequenced for a study of T cells after yellow fever vaccination. TCRdb used MiXCR to reprocess the 5' RACE reads, holding one entry per CDR3 protein. Of about 250,000 distinct CDR3 sequences listed, more than 3.5% are singletons. The germline gives CDR1 KGHSH, CDR2 LQKENI. This CDR3 spans 17 amino acids. Trimming at V came to 3 bases and at J to 9 bases, leaving 16 bases not matched to a gene. Study-wide results and limits: Across the CD4 and CD8 compartments, a small share of clonotypes was present in both. Highly abundant clonotypes carried over from the bulk population could end up in FACS-sorted repertoires as contaminants.

At least ten counts were recorded for this clonotype. Its target is unknown. The sample in question was PBMCs, obtained 15 days after the yellow fever booster vaccination. The TCR was taken from a man between 18 and 29 years old who received the YFV17D yellow fever vaccine. The chain recombines TRBV18 with TRBJ2-1; 8 bases agree with TRBD2. The CDR3 DNA sequence: TGTGCCAGCTCACCCGGTTGGGCCGGGGGGGCACGCGGTGAGCAGTTCTTC. Amino acids: CASSPGWAGGARGEQFF.